This entry concerns a single T cell receptor beta chain. These data are taken from a study of blood T cells in healthy people across ages. Sample-barcoded 5' priming and a J-beta primer mix drove a second PCR of 7 to 11 cycles. TCRdb reprocessed the 5' RACE reads via MiXCR and lists one record per CDR3 protein. The table lists approximately 760,000 distinct CDR3 sequences, around 25% of them singletons. The germline V gene encodes CDR1 KGHSH and CDR2 LQKENI. The CDR3 sequence is 16 residues long. V shed 0 bases, J shed 7 bases, and the junction held 7 bases outside the gene matches. The same specimen was also included in a second study, on T cells of mothers and their children.

The TCR originated in a boy between 10 and 17 years old in good health. The V gene is TRBV18, the J gene TRBJ2-1; 9 bases map to TRBD2. Sequencing input: blood. DNA for the CDR3: TGTGCCAGCTCACCACCGAGGAGCGGGGGGTATAATGAGCAGTTCTTC. Its protein product is CASSPPRSGGYNEQFF.